The 8 T cell receptor beta chains listed next were all sequenced from one sample in a study of blood T cells in healthy people across ages. Through a sample-barcoded 5' primer and a J-beta primer mix, a second PCR was run for roughly 7 to 12 cycles. TCRdb reanalysed the 5' RACE reads using MiXCR and keeps one entry per CDR3 protein. The data hold around 990,000 distinct CDR3 sequences, with approximately 26% observed a single time. The sample also formed part of further work on T cells of mothers and their children.

The sequencing input was blood. The receptors shown here come from a girl aged 2-10 years in good health.

Concerning this clonotype itself: Mismatch with germline at one junction end may stem from a read error. The chain carries TRBV3-1 and TRBJ2-5; TRBD2 agrees at 11 bases. The CDR3 is made up of 16 amino acids. Germline-derived CDR1 and CDR2 are LGHDT and YNNKEL (reference sequence). In DNA form, the CDR3 reads TGCGCCAGCAGCCTTGGACTAGCGGGTCCGCGGAAGGTGGAGTTCTTC. Translated, it gives CASSLGLAGPRKVEFF.

This clonotype was recorded a few times. The chain joins TRBV2 to TRBJ2-5; 7 bases map to TRBD2. The CDR3 runs to 15 residues. J gave up 1 base and V 7 bases, and 9 bases lay outside the gene matches. The germline V gene encodes CDR1 SNHLY and CDR2 FYNNEI. For the CDR3, the DNA is TGTGCCAGCAATCCCAACGGGGGGATCCAAGAGACCCAGTACTTC. It encodes CASNPNGGIQETQYF.

The J gene is TRBJ2-5, the V gene TRBV5-6; D remains ambiguous. The length of the CDR3 is 18 residues. Germline V lookup: CDR1 SGHDT, CDR2 YYEEEE. Trimming left V 3 bases short and J 0 bases short, with 21 bases between. As DNA, the CDR3 is TGTGCCAGCAGCTCAAACATGGGCGGATTTTGGTACCAAGAGACCCAGTACTTC. This codes for CASSSNMGGFWYQETQYF.

This clonotype has more than one count but fewer than ten. One end of the junction does not line up with germline, which may come from a read error. V usage is TRBV15 and J usage is TRBJ2-5; no firm D call. Germline-derived CDR1 and CDR2 are LNHNV and YYDKDF (reference sequence). CDR3 length: 15 amino acids. The CDR3 sequence is CATTITGLNQETQYF. Here the CDR3 DNA reads TGTGCCACCACTATAACTGGTCTTAACCAGGAGACCCAGTACTTC.

Comment on this clonotype: The junction differs from germline at one of its ends, possibly a read error. The gene calls are TRBV28 and TRBJ2-3; no definite D call. The CDR3 consists of 14 residues. CDR1 and CDR2 from the germline V gene are MDHEN and SYDVKM. This chain's CDR3 is CASSFLDSTDTQYF. The CDR3 DNA reads TGTGCCAGCAGTTTTCTGGATAGCACAGATACGCAATATTTT.

This clonotype was detected a few times. The rearrangement uses TRBV28 and TRBJ2-7; perhaps D is TRBD1 or TRBD2 (5 bases each). Germline lookup yields CDR1 MDHEN and CDR2 SYDVKM. The length of the CDR3 is 14 residues. Deletions cut 5 bases from V and 4 bases from J, with 15 bases between. This chain's CDR3 is CASSLDDRLYEQYF. The CDR3 region has the DNA TGTGCCAGCAGTCTTGACGACAGACTATACGAGCAGTACTTC.

The genes are TRBV29-1 and TRBJ2-6; 8 bases agree with TRBD1. The germline V gene has CDR1 SQVTM and CDR2 ANQGSEA. Germline trimming cut 4 bases from V and 0 bases from J; bases unmatched to any gene: 11. The length of the CDR3 is 18 residues. The CDR3 sequence is CSVVFYGQGASGANVLTF. The CDR3 bases are TGCAGCGTTGTTTTCTATGGTCAGGGGGCCTCTGGGGCCAACGTCCTGACTTTC.

This clonotype showed up just a few times. The chain is built from TRBV4-1 and TRBJ1-4; tentative D call: TRBD1 (5 bases). V lost 3 bases and J lost 8, with 10 bases in between. This CDR3 is 13 amino acids long. Germline CDR1 is MGHRA and CDR2 is YSYEKL. The CDR3 coding sequence is TGCGCCAGCAGCCACTGGGGGTCGGAAAAACTGTTTTTT. Encoded protein: CASSHWGSEKLFF.